Listed below are T cell receptor beta chains from one sample, sequenced in a study of T cells in Graves' hyperthyroidism and ophthalmopathy. TCRdb called the multiplex PCR reads again in MiXCR, with one record for every CDR3 protein. The table shows about 600,000 distinct CDR3 sequences, with around 16% occurring only once. Sample: blood. Every receptor here comes from a woman in her thirties or forties with Graves' ophthalmopathy. Each CDR3 is given with its conserved first and last residue. Fields, in order: J gene, V gene, D gene, CDR3 length, clone size, CDR3 protein, CDR3 DNA. A D gene is named only where the DNA matches it firmly. Expanded clones get a size class; other rows say once, few or many, or leave the size out.

TRBJ2-5,TRBV2,.,14,few,CASSERRGQETQYF,TGTGCCAGCAGTGAACGGCGGGGTCAAGAGACCCAGTACTTC
TRBJ2-1,TRBV7-9,.,12,few,CASSQSRREQFF,TGTGCCAGCAGTCAGTCCCGTCGGGAGCAGTTCTTC
TRBJ1-4,TRBV19,.,14,.,CASSNGRVGEKLFF,TGTGCCAGTAGTAACGGACGGGTTGGGGAAAAACTGTTTTTT
TRBJ2-1,TRBV6-1,TRBD2,15,.,CASSFSGALRNEQFF,TGTGCCAGCAGCTTTAGCGGGGCACTTCGGAATGAGCAGTTCTTC
TRBJ2-1,TRBV12-3/TRBV12-4,TRBD2,15,few,CASSLALAGANEQFF,TGTGCCAGCAGTTTGGCCCTAGCGGGAGCCAATGAGCAGTTCTTC
TRBJ2-3,TRBV29-1,TRBD2,14,.,CSVGRLAEGDTQYF,TGCAGCGTTGGAAGACTAGCCGAAGGCGATACGCAGTATTTT
TRBJ1-6,TRBV3-1,.,13,few,CASSQEGYSPLHF,TGTGCCAGCAGCCAAGAGGGGTATTCACCCCTCCACTTT
TRBJ2-7,TRBV7-2,TRBD2,15,few,CASSLETGGLREQYF,TGTGCCAGCAGCTTAGAAACGGGGGGGCTTCGCGAGCAGTACTTC
TRBJ1-1,TRBV2,.,13,many,CASEGTSNTEAFF,TGTGCCAGCGAAGGGACATCGAACACTGAAGCTTTCTTT
TRBJ1-4,TRBV20-1,TRBD1,16,few,CSASDRGRSANEKLFF,TGCAGTGCTTCGGACAGGGGGCGGTCGGCTAATGAAAAACTGTTTTTT
TRBJ2-5,TRBV7-9,.,12,.,CASSLIRGTQYF,TGTGCCAGCAGCCTGATCAGGGGAACCCAGTACTTC
TRBJ2-5,TRBV5-1,TRBD1,13,few,CASSSGQGVTQYF,TGCGCCAGCAGCTCGGGACAGGGGGTGACCCAGTACTTC
TRBJ2-2,TRBV19,.,14,many,CASSSRTYTGELFF,TGTGCCAGTAGTAGCCGAACCTACACCGGGGAGCTGTTTTTT
TRBJ1-1,TRBV2,TRBD1,15,many,CASSEDRGRNTEAFF,TGTGCCAGCAGTGAAGACAGGGGAAGGAACACTGAAGCTTTCTTT
TRBJ1-5,TRBV19,.,13,.,CASSAQFNQPQHF,TGTGCCAGTAGTGCACAATTTAATCAGCCCCAGCATTTT
TRBJ2-3,TRBV5-1,.,16,few,CASSLAVGDVTDTQYF,TGCGCCAGCAGCTTGGCCGTGGGAGACGTCACAGATACGCAGTATTTT
TRBJ2-7,TRBV20-1,.,12,.,CSANLVAGEQYF,TGCAGTGCTAACCTAGTCGCTGGCGAGCAGTACTTC
TRBJ2-2,TRBV6-1,TRBD2,15,few,CASSQNGGGTGELFF,TGTGCCAGCAGTCAAAACGGGGGAGGGACCGGGGAGCTGTTTTTT
TRBJ2-7,TRBV6-2/TRBV6-3,TRBD1,15,.,CASSYSSGQGYEQYF,TGTGCCAGCAGTTACTCGAGTGGACAGGGGTACGAGCAGTACTTC
TRBJ1-5,TRBV18,.,14,many,CASSPRAGNQPQHF,TGTGCCAGCTCACCAAGGGCAGGGAATCAGCCCCAGCATTTT
TRBJ1-5,TRBV7-2,.,14,.,CASSYWLDNQPQHF,TGTGCCAGCAGCTATTGGCTAGATAATCAGCCCCAGCATTTT
TRBJ2-1,TRBV20-1,.,15,many,CSARDSGHGRSEQFF,TGCAGTGCTAGAGATTCGGGACACGGAAGGAGTGAGCAGTTCTTC
TRBJ2-3,TRBV28,.,12,few,CASSTSRDTQYF,TGTGCCAGCAGCACCAGTAGGGATACGCAGTATTTT
TRBJ2-1,TRBV2,TRBD1,14,many,CASGGQLRYNEQFF,TGTGCCAGTGGGGGACAGCTAAGGTACAATGAGCAGTTCTTC
TRBJ2-3,TRBV15,TRBD2,17,.,CATSRAGLRGNIDTQYF,TGTGCCACCAGCAGAGCGGGACTAAGGGGAAACATAGATACGCAGTATTTT
TRBJ1-2,TRBV7-3,.,14,.,CASSLRAGDYGYTF,TGTGCCAGCAGCCTCAGAGCTGGGGACTATGGCTACACCTTC
TRBJ2-4,TRBV5-4,.,15,.,CASSLGGQGGNIQYF,TGTGCCAGCAGCTTGGGGGGCCAGGGTGGAAACATTCAGTACTTC
TRBJ2-1,TRBV2,TRBD2,14,few,CAIDTSGSSAEQFF,TGTGCCATCGATACTAGCGGGAGCAGCGCTGAGCAGTTCTTC
TRBJ1-6,TRBV5-1,TRBD1,15,.,CASSSTGGVDSPLHF,TGCGCCAGCAGCTCCACAGGGGGAGTAGACTCACCCCTCCACTTT
TRBJ2-1,TRBV9,.,14,few,CASSPGLLPNEQFF,TGTGCCAGCAGCCCCGGACTCCTTCCCAATGAGCAGTTCTTC
TRBJ2-5,TRBV4-1,.,16,few,CASSTSMAGIQETQYF,TGCGCCAGCAGCACCTCAATGGCGGGAATCCAAGAGACCCAGTACTTC
TRBJ2-3,TRBV5-8,TRBD1,15,few,CASSWNRGSADTQYF,TGTGCCAGCAGCTGGAACAGGGGCTCGGCAGATACGCAGTATTTT
TRBJ2-7,TRBV7-2,TRBD2,15,many,CASSYQRGETYEQYF,TGTGCCAGCAGCTACCAGCGGGGGGAAACCTACGAGCAGTACTTC
TRBJ2-7,TRBV6-1,TRBD2,14,many,CASSPSWTSGEKYF,TGTGCCAGCAGTCCGTCCTGGACTAGCGGAGAGAAGTACTTC
TRBJ1-1,TRBV18,TRBD1,15,few,CASSPGQGAQTEAFF,TGTGCCAGCTCACCCGGACAGGGGGCGCAAACTGAAGCTTTCTTT
TRBJ2-7,TRBV5-1,.,13,many,CASSPGLLFEQYF,TGCGCCAGCAGCCCGGGCCTTTTATTCGAGCAGTACTTC
TRBJ1-5,TRBV20-1,TRBD1,17,many,CSAGGTGATAVDQPQHF,TGCAGTGCTGGGGGGACAGGGGCGACGGCGGTTGATCAGCCCCAGCATTTT
TRBJ1-5,TRBV27,.,15,many,CASSLSGAVNQPQHF,TGTGCCAGCAGTTTATCCGGGGCAGTCAATCAGCCCCAGCATTTT
TRBJ2-1,TRBV10-3,TRBD1,17,.,CAISEALQGILYNEQFF,TGTGCCATCAGTGAGGCTTTACAGGGGATCCTGTACAATGAGCAGTTCTTC
TRBJ1-2,TRBV28,TRBD1,15,many,CASSPNRGAYYGYTF,TGTGCCAGCAGTCCCAACAGGGGCGCCTACTATGGCTACACCTTC
TRBJ2-7,TRBV20-1,.,18,many,CSARDPSKTGFRWGEQYF,TGCAGTGCTAGAGATCCCTCCAAGACAGGATTCCGTTGGGGCGAGCAGTACTTC
TRBJ2-3,TRBV11-1,TRBD2,16,many,CASSRGLAGGGDTQYF,TGTGCCAGCAGCCGGGGACTAGCGGGAGGAGGAGATACGCAGTATTTT
TRBJ2-7,TRBV20-1,TRBD2,15,.,CSARESGGDPYEQYF,TGCAGTGCCAGAGAGAGCGGGGGAGACCCCTACGAGCAGTACTTC
TRBJ2-1,TRBV20-1,TRBD2,17,many,CSARGTTGGHSYNEQFF,TGCAGTGCTAGAGGAACTACGGGAGGACACTCCTACAATGAGCAGTTCTTC
TRBJ1-1,TRBV3-1,.,14,few,CASRSGALVSEAFF,TGTGCCAGCAGATCAGGGGCCCTGGTATCTGAAGCTTTCTTT
TRBJ2-5,TRBV7-9,TRBD1,16,.,CASSDIFRDSQETQYF,TGTGCCAGCAGCGACATTTTCCGGGACAGCCAAGAGACCCAGTACTTC
TRBJ2-5,TRBV5-1,.,13,many,CASARTGEETQYF,TGCGCCAGCGCTAGGACCGGGGAAGAGACCCAGTACTTC
TRBJ2-6,TRBV2,.,13,many,CASSESGANVLTF,TGTGCCAGCAGTGAGTCTGGGGCCAACGTCCTGACTTTC
TRBJ1-1,TRBV11-2,.,18,many,CASSLVGPRATWSTEAFF,TGTGCCAGCAGCTTAGTGGGCCCCAGGGCTACGTGGAGCACTGAAGCTTTCTTT
TRBJ2-1,TRBV10-3,TRBD2,17,few,CAISESIGRGPEGEQFF,TGTGCCATCAGTGAGTCGATAGGGAGGGGTCCCGAAGGTGAGCAGTTCTTC
TRBJ2-2,TRBV27,.,14,.,CATLEGSNTGELFF,TGTGCCACCTTAGAGGGATCGAACACCGGGGAGCTGTTTTTT